This TCR beta chain was retrieved from a study of cytomegalovirus exposure and HLA in healthy donors. Both 60 Vbeta primers and 13 Jbeta primers went into the PCR. The assay was immunoSEQ multiplex PCR, and TCRdb's table has in-frame clones only and misses some. The data contain under 200,000 clones, approximately 80% of them singletons. Regarding the study as a whole: Evidence from a later analysis indicated that most CMV-associated TCR beta chains looked HLA-restricted. One later analysis reportedly identified an Asian-associated ancestry cluster that showed fewer N-insertions than the roughly 640-donor mean.

With regard to this clone: Its specificity is not known.

Though probably carrying unrecorded immune exposures, donors were nominally healthy at sampling. CDR3 length: 15 residues. The germline CDR1 and CDR2 sequences are MNHNS and SASEGT. V gave up 6 bases and J gave up 2 bases; unmatched junction bases: 9. The V and J genes are TRBV6-1 and TRBJ1-2; 7 nucleotides agree with TRBD1. This receptor was obtained from a woman aged 18-35 years in good health and CMV-seropositive. Material for sequencing was PBMCs. The CDR3 region is CASRARTGGNYGYTF. The CDR3, as DNA: TGTGCCAGCAGGGCTCGGACAGGAGGGAACTATGGCTACACCTTC.